This passage covers 16 T cell receptor beta chains from one sample sequenced in a study of cytomegalovirus exposure and HLA in healthy donors. The study ran its PCR with 60 Vbeta and 13 Jbeta primers. Clones were sequenced by immunoSEQ multiplex PCR, and TCRdb holds only the in-frame ones, with some missing. The data show over 150,000 clones, about 80% seen once. Material for sequencing was PBMCs. The source is a boy aged 5-17 years in good health and CMV-seronegative.

The J gene is TRBJ1-5, the V gene TRBV6-5; TRBD1 agrees at 10 bases. The length of the CDR3 is 15 residues. From germline, CDR1 is MNHEY and CDR2 SVGAGI. V dropped 5 bases and J dropped 4; count of bases not matched to a gene: 5. CDR3 region: CASSQGQGSNQPQHF. The DNA of the CDR3 is TGTGCCAGCAGTCAGGGACAGGGGTCTAATCAGCCCCAGCATTTT.

This chain links TRBV29-1 with TRBJ2-2; D possibly corresponds to TRBD2 (5 bases). The germline V gene has CDR1 SQVTM and CDR2 ANQGSEA. This CDR3 region has 15 residues. Trimming cost V 2 bases and J 0 bases, with 10 bases left between them. CDR3 bases: TGCAGCGTTGAACTTGGAGGTGCGAACACCGGGGAGCTGTTTTTT. It is translated as CSVELGGANTGELFF.

CDR3 nucleotides: TGTGCCTGGAGTACCTCCACGAGGTCACCCCTCCACTTT. It specifies CAWSTSTRSPLHF. The V and J genes are TRBV30 and TRBJ1-6, with no clear D. This CDR3 contains 13 residues. Trimming left V 2 bases short and J 10 bases short, with 12 bases between. Germline V gene lookup returns CDR1 GTSNPN and CDR2 SVGIG (reference sequence).

The chain combines TRBV20-1 with TRBJ2-1; D uncertain. The ends were cut back, 5 bases at V and 10 bases at J, with 12 bases in the middle. CDR1 is DFQATT, CDR2 SNEGSKA, per germline (reference sequence). CDR3 length: 11 amino acids. The CDR3 DNA reads TGCAGTGCTGTCGCGAGAGAGGAGCAGTTCTTC. It encodes CSAVAREEQFF.

V is TRBV5-1 and J is TRBJ2-5; TRBD1 aligns across 7 bases. J gave up 4 bases and V 4 bases, and 10 bases lay outside the gene matches. Germline values: CDR1 SGHRS, CDR2 YFSETQ. The CDR3 is made up of 15 amino acids. CDR3 loop: CASSPTGYQGETQYF. CDR3 DNA sequence: TGCGCCAGCAGCCCGACAGGGTATCAGGGAGAGACCCAGTACTTC.

The rearrangement uses TRBV19 and TRBJ2-7, with 7 nucleotides matching TRBD1. Germline V gene lookup returns CDR1 LNHDA and CDR2 SQIVND (reference sequence). V was clipped by 4 bases and J by 5 bases; unmatched bases: 5. This CDR3 comprises 13 residues. CDR3 bases: TGTGCCAGTAGTACCGACAGGGTTGACGAGCAGTACTTC. This translates into CASSTDRVDEQYF.

The genes are TRBV10-2 and TRBJ2-6; D possibly corresponds to TRBD1 (6 bases). V dropped 1 base and J dropped 4 bases, with 17 bases sitting between them. CDR1 is WSHSY and CDR2 is SAAADI in the germline V gene. This CDR3 region has 18 residues. The CDR3 spells CASSEYTGNLSGANVLTF. The CDR3 DNA is TGCGCCAGCAGTGAGTATACAGGGAATCTTTCCGGGGCCAACGTCCTGACTTTC.

DNA of the CDR3: TGTGCCAGCAATCCAAATCCCAGGGGGCAGGAGACCCAGTACTTC. It yields the protein CASNPNPRGQETQYF. J is TRBJ2-5 and V is TRBV6-1; 8 nucleotides line up with TRBD1. CDR3 length: 15 residues. Germline V lookup: CDR1 MNHNS, CDR2 SASEGT. V trimming: 7 bases; J trimming: 5 bases; junction bases outside the gene matches: 12.

This chain connects TRBV6-5 to TRBJ2-1; 7 bases align to TRBD1. The V gene's germline CDR1 is MNHEY and CDR2 SVGAGI. V trimming: 10 bases; J trimming: 2 bases; junction bases outside the gene matches: 11. There are 15 residues in the CDR3. The DNA of the CDR3 is TGTGCCACCCACCGAGACAGGGTGGCCTACAATGAGCAGTTCTTC. It translates to CATHRDRVAYNEQFF.

V and J are TRBV4-3 and TRBJ1-2; 10 bases match TRBD1. Germline lookup yields CDR1 LGHNA and CDR2 YSLEER. This CDR3 comprises 14 residues. The V and J ends lost 1 base and 5 bases, in that order; junction bases with no gene match: 1. The CDR3 region has the DNA TGCGCCAGCAGCCAAGGACAGGGGGCTTATGGCTACACCTTC. Its translation: CASSQGQGAYGYTF.

The CDR3 protein is CASSLMARDGGELFF. CDR3 bases: TGTGCCAGCAGCTTAATGGCCCGGGATGGCGGGGAGCTGTTTTTT. The rearrangement joins TRBV7-3 to TRBJ2-2; a possible D gene is TRBD2 (5 bases). This CDR3 comprises 15 residues. Per the germline V gene, CDR1 is SGHTA and CDR2 is FQGTGA. V was clipped by 1 base and J by 7 bases, with 13 bases between them.

V and J are TRBV10-3 and TRBJ1-2; TRBD1 matches 7 bases. The CDR3 is 16 amino acids. V shed 6 bases and J 1 base; nucleotides not matched to a gene: 11. Germline values: CDR1 ENHRY, CDR2 SYGVKD. CDR3 amino acids: CAISAVKGAGNYGYTF. As DNA, the CDR3 is TGTGCCATCAGCGCGGTTAAGGGGGCCGGTAACTATGGCTACACCTTC.

The chain joins TRBV7-2 to TRBJ2-3; 9 nucleotides match TRBD2. Losses at the gene ends were 4 bases for V and 3 bases for J; bases not matched to a gene: 8. The CDR3 is 16 amino acids. Germline values: CDR1 SGHTA, CDR2 FQGNSA. The CDR3, as DNA: TGTGCCAGCAGCTGGGGAGCGGGGGGTGGGACAGATACGCAGTATTTT. Protein: CASSWGAGGGTDTQYF. Full variable domain (remainder filled in from reference TRBV7-2 and TRBJ2-3): GAGVSQSPSNKVTEKGKDVELRCDPISGHTALYWYRQSLGQGLEFLIYFQGNSAPDKSGLPSDRFSAERTGGSVSTLTIQRTQQEDSAVYLCASSWGAGGGTDTQYFGPGTRLTVL.

The J gene is TRBJ1-6, the V gene TRBV5-6; D is perhaps TRBD1 (5 bases). This CDR3 spans 15 amino acids. Trimming took 2 bases from V and 10 from J, leaving 16 bases between them. Germline V gives CDR1 SGHDT, CDR2 YYEEEE. CDR3 sequence: CASSLGGQGWSPLHF. The CDR3 coding sequence is TGTGCCAGCAGCTTAGGCGGCCAGGGATGGTCACCCCTCCACTTT.

The rearrangement links TRBV6-1 to TRBJ1-5; D possibly corresponds to TRBD1 (6 bases). Germline V gene sequence: CDR1 MNHNS, CDR2 SASEGT. The V and J ends lost 5 bases and 5 bases respectively, with 10 bases between them. The CDR3 runs 13 residues. For the CDR3, the DNA is TGTGCCAGCAGTCCCCGACAGGATCAGCCCCAGCATTTT. It codes for CASSPRQDQPQHF.

This clone was found once. The chain has TRBV30 and TRBJ2-1; 10 positions agree with TRBD2. The CDR3 has 13 amino acids. V dropped 7 bases and J dropped 13; count of bases not matched to a gene: 13. Germline CDR1 is GTSNPN and CDR2 is SVGIG (reference sequence). Here the CDR3 DNA reads TGTGCCTCCGAAAAGCGGGGGGGCCCCCCTCAGTTCTTC. It codes for CASEKRGGPPQFF.